The TCR beta chain described here comes from a study of regulatory T cells in long-lasting Graves disease. Study-wide background: Newly diagnosed Graves' patients had under 3 months of antithyroid drugs.

The V and J ends lost 6 bases and 6 bases respectively, with 10 bases between them. The CDR3 runs 12 residues. Sample time point: newly diagnosed GD, antithyroid drugs for less than 3 months. With RNA extracted from PBMCs as input, the TCR library was made. Through Arm-PCR of CDR3 regions and iRepertoire HTBI primers, TCR beta libraries were built. TCRdb processed the multiplex PCR reads anew with MiXCR; each CDR3 protein has one entry. This sample yields 530,000 or so distinct CDR3 sequences, of which approximately 13% are seen a single time; 8% to 10% belongs to the top ten. This clonotype has a count of ten or more. The sample was also reused in another study, on T cells in Graves' hyperthyroidism and ophthalmopathy.

This chain connects TRBV12-3 or TRBV12-4 to TRBJ2-3; D is unresolved. This specimen consisted of peripheral blood mononuclear cells (PBMCs), obtained at new diagnosis, from a patient treated with antithyroid drugs. The receptor comes from a man aged 30-40 years with Graves disease. The CDR3 bases are TGTGCCAGCAGACAATTTGGCGATACGCAGTATTTT. Amino acids: CASRQFGDTQYF.